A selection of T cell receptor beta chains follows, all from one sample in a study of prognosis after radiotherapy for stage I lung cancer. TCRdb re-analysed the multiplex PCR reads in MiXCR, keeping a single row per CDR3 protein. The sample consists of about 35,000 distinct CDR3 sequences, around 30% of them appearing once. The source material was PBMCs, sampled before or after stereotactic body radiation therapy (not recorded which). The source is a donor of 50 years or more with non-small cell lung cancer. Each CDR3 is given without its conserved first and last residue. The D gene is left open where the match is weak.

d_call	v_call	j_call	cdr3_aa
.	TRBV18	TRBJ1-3	ASPPRFAGDVGNTIY
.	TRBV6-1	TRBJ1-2	ASSKRDAQIYGYT
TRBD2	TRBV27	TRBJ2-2	ASSMTSGSPGELF
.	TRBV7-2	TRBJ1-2	ASSSRREGYT
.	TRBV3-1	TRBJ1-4	ASSQAATNEKLF
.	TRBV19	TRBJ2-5	ASSPAGQRYQETQY
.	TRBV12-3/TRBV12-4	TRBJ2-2	ASLSSPWELF
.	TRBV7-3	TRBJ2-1	ASSLGNRGNEQF
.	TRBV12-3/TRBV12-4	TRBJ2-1	ASSFLVDDEQF
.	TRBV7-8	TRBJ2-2	ASSQAFGELF
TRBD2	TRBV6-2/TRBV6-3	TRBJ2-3	ASGYCTSGADTQY
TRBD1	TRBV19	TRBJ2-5	ASSRGGTGAETQY
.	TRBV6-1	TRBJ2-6	ASSEALNSGANVLT
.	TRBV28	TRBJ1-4	ASSFRTAAGKLF
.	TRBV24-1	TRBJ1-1	ATRDGLGTEAF
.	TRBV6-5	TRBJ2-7	ASSYFRGVTEQY
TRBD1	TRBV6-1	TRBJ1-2	ASNGPGTGPYGYT
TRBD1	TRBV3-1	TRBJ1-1	ASSPITGGTEAF
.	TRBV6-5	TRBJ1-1	ASSYSRGNTEAF
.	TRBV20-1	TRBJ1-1	SAREWTEAF
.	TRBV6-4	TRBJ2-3	ASEGFDTQY
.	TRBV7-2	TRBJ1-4	ASSAGAYREEKLF
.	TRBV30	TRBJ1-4	AWNRISDEKLF
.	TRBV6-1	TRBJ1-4	ASSEGPGLTTNEKLF
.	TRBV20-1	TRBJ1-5	SATPGLKYQPQH
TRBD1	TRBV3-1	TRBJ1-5	ASSPATGWQPQH
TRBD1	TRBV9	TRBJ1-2	ASSVGTSGTGNYGYT
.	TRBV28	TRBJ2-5	ASSQTLSQETQY
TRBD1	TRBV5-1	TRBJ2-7	ASSFRDRGYEQY
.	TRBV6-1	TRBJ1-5	ASRVGDHQPQH
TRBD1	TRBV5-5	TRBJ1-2	ASSFRTGFDGYT
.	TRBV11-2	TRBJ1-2	ASSLDPDYGYT
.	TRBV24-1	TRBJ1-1	ATSETADTEAF
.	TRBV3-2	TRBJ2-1	ASSQDHRDRDNEQF
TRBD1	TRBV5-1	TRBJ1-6	ASSLGPGQDNSPLH
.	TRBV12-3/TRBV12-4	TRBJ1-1	ASSLGEGTEAF
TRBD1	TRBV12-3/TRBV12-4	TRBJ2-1	ASSSSWTGDPHQF
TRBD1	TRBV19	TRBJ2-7	ASSAGTASSYEQY
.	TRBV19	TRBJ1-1	ASHGPENTEAF
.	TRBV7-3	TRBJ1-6	ASSLNRYGRGSPLH
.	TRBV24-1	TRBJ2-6	ATSGGANVLT
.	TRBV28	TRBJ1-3	ASSPMRGAGNTIY
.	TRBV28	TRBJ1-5	SITTGGSYSNQPQH
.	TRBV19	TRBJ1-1	ASSIRPQISAEAF
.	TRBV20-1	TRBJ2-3	SARGEELQDTQY
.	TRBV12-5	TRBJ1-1	ASGLGPFEAF
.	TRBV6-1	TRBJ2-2	ASNPGVNTGELF
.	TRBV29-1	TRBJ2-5	SVEQSAVETQY
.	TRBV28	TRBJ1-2	ASSPFSSPSGGYT
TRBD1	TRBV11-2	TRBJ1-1	ASSLEGAPGQGAWGTTEAF